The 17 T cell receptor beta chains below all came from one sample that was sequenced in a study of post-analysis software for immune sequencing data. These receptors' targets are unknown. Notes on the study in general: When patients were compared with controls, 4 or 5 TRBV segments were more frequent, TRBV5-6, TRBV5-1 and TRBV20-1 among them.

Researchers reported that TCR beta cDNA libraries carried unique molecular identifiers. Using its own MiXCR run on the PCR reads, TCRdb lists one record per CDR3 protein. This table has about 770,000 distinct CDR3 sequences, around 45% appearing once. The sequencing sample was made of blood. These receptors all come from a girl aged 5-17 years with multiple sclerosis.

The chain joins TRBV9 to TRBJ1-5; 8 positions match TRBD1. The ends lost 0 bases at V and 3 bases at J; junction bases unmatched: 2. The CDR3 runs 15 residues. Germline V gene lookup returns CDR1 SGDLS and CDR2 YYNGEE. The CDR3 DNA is TGTGCCAGCAGCGTAGGGGGACAGGACAATCAGCCCCAGCATTTT. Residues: CASSVGGQDNQPQHF. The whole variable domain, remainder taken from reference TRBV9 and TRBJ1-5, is DSGVTQTPKHLITATGQRVTLRCSPRSGDLSVYWYQQSLDQGLQFLIQYYNGEERAKGNILERFSAQQFPDLHSELNLSSLELGDSALYFCASSVGGQDNQPQHFGDGTRLSIL.

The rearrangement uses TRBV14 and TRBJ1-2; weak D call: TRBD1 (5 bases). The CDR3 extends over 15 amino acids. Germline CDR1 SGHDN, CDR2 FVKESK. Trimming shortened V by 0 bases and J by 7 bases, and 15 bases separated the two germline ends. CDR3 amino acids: CASSQEVGANRGYTF. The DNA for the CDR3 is TGTGCCAGCAGCCAAGAGGTCGGGGCGAATCGTGGCTACACCTTC.

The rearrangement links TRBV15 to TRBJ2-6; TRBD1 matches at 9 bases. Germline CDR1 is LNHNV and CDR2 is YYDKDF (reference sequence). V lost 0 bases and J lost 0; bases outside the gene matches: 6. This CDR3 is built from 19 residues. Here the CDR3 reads CATSRDLLGQGSGANVLTF. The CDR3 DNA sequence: TGTGCCACCAGCAGAGATCTTCTGGGACAGGGCTCTGGGGCCAACGTCCTGACTTTC.

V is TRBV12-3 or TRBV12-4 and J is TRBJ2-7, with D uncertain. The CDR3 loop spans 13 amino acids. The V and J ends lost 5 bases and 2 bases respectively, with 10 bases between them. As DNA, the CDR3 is TGTGCCAGCAGTACCTATGGCCCCTACGAGCAGTACTTC. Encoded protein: CASSTYGPYEQYF.

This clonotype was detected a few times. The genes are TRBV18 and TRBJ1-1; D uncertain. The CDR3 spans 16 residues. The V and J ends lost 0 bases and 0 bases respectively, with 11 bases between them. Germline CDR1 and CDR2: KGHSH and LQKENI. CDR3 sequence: CASSPPVAEMNTEAFF. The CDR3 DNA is TGTGCCAGCTCACCACCGGTGGCGGAAATGAACACTGAAGCTTTCTTT.

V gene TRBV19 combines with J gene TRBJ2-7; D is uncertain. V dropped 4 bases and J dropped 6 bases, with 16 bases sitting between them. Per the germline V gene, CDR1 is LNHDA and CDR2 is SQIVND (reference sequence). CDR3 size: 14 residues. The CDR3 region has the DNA TGTGCCAGTAGTAGAGGCCCCGGTTCCGGCGAGCAGTACTTC. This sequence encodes CASSRGPGSGEQYF. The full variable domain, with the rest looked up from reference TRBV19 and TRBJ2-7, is DGGITQSPKYLFRKEGQNVTLSCEQNLNHDAMYWYRQDPGQGLRLIYYSQIVNDFQKGDIAEGYSVSREKKESFPLTVTSAQKNPTAFYLCASSRGPGSGEQYFGPGTRLTVT.

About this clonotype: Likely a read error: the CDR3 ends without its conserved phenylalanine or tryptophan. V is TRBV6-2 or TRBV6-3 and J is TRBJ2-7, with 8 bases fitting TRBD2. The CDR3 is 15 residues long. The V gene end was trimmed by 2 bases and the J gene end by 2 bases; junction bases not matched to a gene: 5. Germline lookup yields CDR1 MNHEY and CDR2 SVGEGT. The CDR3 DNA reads TGTGCCAGCAGTTACCGGGCGGGAGGCCCCTACGAGCAGTACTCC. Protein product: CASSYRAGGPYEQYS.

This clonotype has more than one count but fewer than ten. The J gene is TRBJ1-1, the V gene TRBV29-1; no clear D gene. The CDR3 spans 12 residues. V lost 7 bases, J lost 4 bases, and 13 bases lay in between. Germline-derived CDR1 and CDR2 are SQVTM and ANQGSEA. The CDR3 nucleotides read TGCAGCGCCGGTGCTGCGAGCACTGAAGCTTTCTTT. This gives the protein CSAGAASTEAFF.

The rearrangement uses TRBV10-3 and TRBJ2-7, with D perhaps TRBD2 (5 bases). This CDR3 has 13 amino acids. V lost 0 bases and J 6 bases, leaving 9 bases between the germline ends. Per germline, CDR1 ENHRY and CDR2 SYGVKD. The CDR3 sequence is CAISESGESEQYF. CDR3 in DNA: TGTGCCATCAGTGAGTCCGGGGAGAGCGAGCAGTACTTC.

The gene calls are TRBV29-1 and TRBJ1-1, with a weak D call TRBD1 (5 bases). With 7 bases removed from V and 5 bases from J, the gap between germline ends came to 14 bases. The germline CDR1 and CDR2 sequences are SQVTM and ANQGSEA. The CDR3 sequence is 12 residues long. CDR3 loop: CSGEGSSTEAFF. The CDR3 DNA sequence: TGCAGCGGGGAGGGGTCGTCTACTGAAGCTTTCTTT.

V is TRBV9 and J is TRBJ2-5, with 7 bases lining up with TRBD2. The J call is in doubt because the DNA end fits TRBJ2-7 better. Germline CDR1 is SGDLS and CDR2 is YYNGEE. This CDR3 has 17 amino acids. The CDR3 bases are TGTGCCAGCAGCGTAGGGGTGTCAGGAGGGAGGGCCCCCGAGCAGTACTTC. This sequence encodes CASSVGVSGGRAPEQYF.

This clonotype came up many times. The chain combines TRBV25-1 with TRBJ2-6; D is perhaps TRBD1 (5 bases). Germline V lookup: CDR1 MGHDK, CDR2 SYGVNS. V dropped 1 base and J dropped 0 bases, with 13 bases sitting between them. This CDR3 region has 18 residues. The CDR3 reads CASSESRQSSSGANVLTF. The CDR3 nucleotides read TGTGCCAGCAGTGAATCTCGACAGTCGAGCTCTGGGGCCAACGTCCTGACTTTC. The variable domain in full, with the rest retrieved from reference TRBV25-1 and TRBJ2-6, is EADIYQTPRYLVIGTGKKITLECSQTMGHDKMYWYQQDPGMELHLIHYSYGVNSTEKGDLSSESTVSRIRTEHFPLTLESARPSHTSQYLCASSESRQSSSGANVLTFGAGSRLTVL.

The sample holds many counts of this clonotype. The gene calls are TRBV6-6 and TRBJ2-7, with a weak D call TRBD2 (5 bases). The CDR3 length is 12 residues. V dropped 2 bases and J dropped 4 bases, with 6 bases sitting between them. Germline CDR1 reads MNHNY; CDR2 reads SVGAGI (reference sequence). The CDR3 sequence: CASSYEGYEQYF. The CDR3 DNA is TGTGCCAGCAGTTACGAGGGATACGAGCAGTACTTC.

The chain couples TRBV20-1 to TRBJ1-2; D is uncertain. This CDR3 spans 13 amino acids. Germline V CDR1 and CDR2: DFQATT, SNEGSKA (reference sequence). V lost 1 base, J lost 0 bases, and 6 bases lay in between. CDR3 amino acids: CSARVPANYGYTF. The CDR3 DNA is TGCAGTGCTAGAGTGCCAGCTAACTATGGCTACACCTTC.

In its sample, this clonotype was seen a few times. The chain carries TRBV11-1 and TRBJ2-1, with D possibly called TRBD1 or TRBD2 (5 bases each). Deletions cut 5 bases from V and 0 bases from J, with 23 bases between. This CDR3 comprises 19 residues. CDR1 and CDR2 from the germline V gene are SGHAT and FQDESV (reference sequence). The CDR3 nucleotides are TGTGCCAGCAGCCATCACCTCGGGGCCCTTGAGAGCTCCTACAATGAGCAGTTCTTC. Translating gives CASSHHLGALESSYNEQFF.

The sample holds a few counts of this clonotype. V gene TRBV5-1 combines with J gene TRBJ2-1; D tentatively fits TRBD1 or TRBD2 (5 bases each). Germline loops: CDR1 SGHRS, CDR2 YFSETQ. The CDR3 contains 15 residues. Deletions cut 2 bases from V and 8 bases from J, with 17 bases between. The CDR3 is CASSLTGTHADEQFF. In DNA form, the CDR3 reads TGCGCCAGCAGCTTAACCGGGACCCACGCCGATGAGCAGTTCTTC. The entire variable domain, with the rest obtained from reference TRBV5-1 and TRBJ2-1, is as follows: KAGVTQTPRYLIKTRGQQVTLSCSPISGHRSVSWYQQTPGQGLQFLFEYFSETQRNKGNFPGRFSGRQFSNSRSEMNVSTLELGDSALYLCASSLTGTHADEQFFGPGTRLTVL.

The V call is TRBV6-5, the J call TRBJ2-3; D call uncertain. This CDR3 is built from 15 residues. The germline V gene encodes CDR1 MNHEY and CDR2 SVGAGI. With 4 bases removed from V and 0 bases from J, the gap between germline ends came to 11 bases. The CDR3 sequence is CASSSPRASTDTQYF. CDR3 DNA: TGTGCCAGCAGTTCACCTCGTGCTAGCACAGATACGCAGTATTTT.